The clone carrying this T cell receptor (beta chain) was seen more than once but under ten times. Its specificity is not known. The data were taken from a study of beta chain features in type 1 diabetes. Findings and limits, study-wide: There was a moderate but significant shortening of TCRB CDR3s in all four CD4+ subsets of Type 1 diabetes patients.

The study reverse transcribed the entire isolated RNA, so it sequenced expressed TCRB transcripts. TCRdb keeps only in-frame clones here, not all; method: immunoSEQ multiplex PCR. The repertoire includes some 370,000 clones, around a tenth of them detected once, and 0.55% to 0.75% sits in the top ten. A single heparinised draw of approximately 100 mL on average was taken per donor. V gave up 6 bases and J gave up 6 bases; unmatched junction bases: 7. CDR1 is SGHTA and CDR2 is FQGNSA in the germline V gene. The CDR3 spans 16 residues. Sequencing used central memory CD4+ T cells from blood. The V call is TRBV7-2, the J call TRBJ2-1; 14 bases match TRBD2. This clonotype originated in a man younger than 40 with type 1 diabetes. As DNA, the CDR3 is TGTGCCAGCAGTCCGACTAGCGGGAGGGCGGGCAATGAGCAGTTCTTC. This encodes CASSPTSGRAGNEQFF.